The TCR beta chain under discussion was sequenced for a study of vaccination effects on CD4 cells after COVID-19. Overall study results and limits: Limitations: small convalescent group and missing early post-infection timepoints. Healthy vaccine recipients' vaccine-induced clones were almost all SARS-CoV-2 mono-reactive.

Pools of viral peptides were used by the ViraFEST assay to expand antigen-specific CD4+ T cells ahead of sequencing. With approximately 9 days of culture completed, CD4+ T cells were isolated. Cultures received IL-2 medium that replaced half the medium on days 3 and 7. This clone is judged medium-sized. What it binds is not known. Clones were sequenced by immunoSEQ multiplex PCR, and TCRdb holds only the in-frame ones, with some missing. The table lists tens of thousands of clones, around 70% of them singletons. The CDR3 loop spans 14 amino acids. V dropped 7 bases and J dropped 1 base, with 11 bases sitting between them. Germline CDR1 and CDR2: LNHDA and SQIVND (reference sequence).

The rearrangement joins TRBV19 to TRBJ2-1, with no clear D. The material sequenced was CD4+ T cells from PBMCs cultured with HCoV-229E spike peptides, taken before COVID-19 vaccination. The clonotype comes from a human donor who received a COVID-19 vaccine. As DNA, the CDR3 is TGTGCCAGTATAGCCGGGCCATCCTACAATGAGCAGTTCTTC. This codes for CASIAGPSYNEQFF.